This is a list of T cell receptor beta chains from one sample in a study of blood T cells in healthy people across ages. TCRdb fed the 5' RACE reads into MiXCR, producing one record per CDR3 protein. This sample yields about 2 million distinct CDR3 sequences, of which around half are seen a single time; more than 2% belongs to the top ten. The specimen sequenced was blood. These TCRs come from a woman in her thirties or forties in good health. CDR3s include the opening cysteine and the closing phenylalanine or tryptophan. Each record gives: D gene, J gene, V gene, clone size, CDR3 protein, CDR3 DNA. A D gene is named only where the DNA matches it firmly. For some rows the clone size is stated as once, few or many, or as a class when expanded; others skip it.

>TRBD2|TRBJ2-5|TRBV4-2|.
CASSFRTSGGDEQYF
TGTGCCAGCAGCTTCCGGACTAGCGGGGGTGATGAGCAGTACTTC
>.|TRBJ2-5|TRBV4-3|.
CASSQGQDWTGETQYF
TGCGCCAGCAGCCAAGGACAAGACTGGACCGGTGAGACCCAGTACTTC
>.|TRBJ1-6|TRBV27|few
CASSLTAGANSPLHF
TGTGCCAGTAGTTTAACAGCTGGAGCGAATTCACCCCTCCACTTT
>TRBD2|TRBJ2-5|TRBV13|.
CASSNRASGEETQYF
TGTGCCAGCAGCAACCGCGCTAGCGGGGAAGAGACCCAGTACTTC
>TRBD2|TRBJ2-1|TRBV12-3/TRBV12-4|few
CASSPGGAFAEQFF
TGTGCCAGCAGTCCCGGGGGGGCCTTTGCCGAGCAGTTCTTC
>.|TRBJ1-4|TRBV13|.
CASSSGTDATNEKLFF
TGTGCCAGCAGCTCCGGGACCGACGCAACTAATGAAAAACTGTTTTTT
>.|TRBJ1-2|TRBV24-1|.
CATAGIGGYTF
TGTGCCACCGCAGGGATCGGGGGCTACACCTTC
>.|TRBJ2-3|TRBV10-3|.
CAISESIGGSSDTQYF
TGTGCCATCAGTGAGTCGATCGGGGGCAGCTCAGATACGCAGTATTTT
>.|TRBJ1-6|TRBV24-1|.
CAPSGSYNSPLHF
TGTGCCCCCTCTGGCTCCTATAATTCACCCCTCCACTTT
>.|TRBJ2-5|TRBV20-1|few
CSAEPTPGRETQYF
TGCAGTGCAGAGCCGACACCCGGGCGGGAGACCCAGTACTTC
>.|TRBJ1-1|TRBV5-1|.
CASSWQAMNTEAFF
TGCGCCAGCAGCTGGCAGGCGATGAACACTGAAGCTTTCTTT
>TRBD1|TRBJ2-7|TRBV6-5|.
CASRNYRGSYEQYF
TGTGCCAGCAGGAACTACAGGGGGTCTTACGAGCAGTACTTC
>.|TRBJ2-5|TRBV3-1|few
CASSQRLAKETQYF
TGTGCCAGCAGCCAACGGCTAGCGAAAGAGACCCAGTACTTC
>TRBD1|TRBJ2-1|TRBV29-1|many
CSVEGGADRGDYNEQFF
TGCAGCGTTGAGGGAGGAGCGGACAGGGGAGACTACAATGAGCAGTTCTTC
>.|TRBJ2-3|TRBV4-2|many
CASSRAADTQYF
TGTGCCAGCAGCCGGGCGGCAGATACGCAGTATTTT
>.|TRBJ1-5|TRBV19|.
CASTGPTSNQPQHF
TGTGCCAGTACAGGCCCAACTAGCAATCAGCCCCAGCATTTT
>.|TRBJ2-5|TRBV6-2/TRBV6-3|.
CASRPDRQTQYF
TGTGCCAGCAGACCGGACCGGCAAACCCAGTACTTC
>.|TRBJ2-1|TRBV11-2|.
CASGFASSYNEQFF
TGTGCCAGCGGCTTTGCTAGCTCCTACAATGAGCAGTTCTTC
>.|TRBJ2-3|TRBV12-3/TRBV12-4|.
CASSKGSDTQYF
TGTGCGAGCAGTAAGGGCTCAGATACGCAGTATTTT
>TRBD2|TRBJ2-3|TRBV7-2|.
CASSFLGLAGVADTQYF
TGTGCCAGCAGCTTCCTAGGACTAGCGGGGGTGGCAGATACGCAGTATTTT
>TRBD2|TRBJ2-1|TRBV5-1|.
CASSLIQRGVGEQFF
TGCGCCAGCAGCTTGATCCAGCGGGGGGTTGGTGAGCAGTTCTTC
>TRBD2|TRBJ2-5|TRBV29-1|.
CSAGLAGYNEQYF
TGCAGCGCGGGACTAGCGGGATACAATGAGCAGTACTTC
>.|TRBJ2-5|TRBV7-2|.
CASRLGTQETQYF
TGTGCCAGCAGGTTGGGCACCCAAGAGACCCAGTACTTC
>TRBD1|TRBJ2-7|TRBV28|few
CASSDRGQYEQYF
TGTGCCAGCAGTGACAGGGGGCAATACGAGCAGTACTTC
>.|TRBJ2-7|TRBV2|.
CASSELLSGYEQYF
TGTGCCAGCAGTGAATTGCTCTCAGGCTACGAGCAGTACTTC
>TRBD1|TRBJ2-7|TRBV18|.
CASSRVGTGHEQYF
TGTGCCAGCTCTCGAGTAGGGACAGGGCACGAGCAGTACTTC
>.|TRBJ2-7|TRBV7-2|.
CASSLTGIVGEQYF
TGTGCCAGCAGCCTTACAGGGATAGTCGGCGAGCAGTACTTC
>TRBD2|TRBJ2-1|TRBV28|few
CASSQIAGGRENEQFF
TGTGCCAGCAGCCAAATAGCGGGGGGGCGGGAAAATGAGCAGTTCTTC
>.|TRBJ2-7|TRBV29-1|few
CSVEDGLSYEQYF
TGCAGCGTTGAAGATGGCCTGAGCTACGAGCAGTACTTC
>.|TRBJ2-5|TRBV20-1|.
CSATGDQETQYF
TGCAGTGCTACAGGGGATCAAGAGACCCAGTACTTC